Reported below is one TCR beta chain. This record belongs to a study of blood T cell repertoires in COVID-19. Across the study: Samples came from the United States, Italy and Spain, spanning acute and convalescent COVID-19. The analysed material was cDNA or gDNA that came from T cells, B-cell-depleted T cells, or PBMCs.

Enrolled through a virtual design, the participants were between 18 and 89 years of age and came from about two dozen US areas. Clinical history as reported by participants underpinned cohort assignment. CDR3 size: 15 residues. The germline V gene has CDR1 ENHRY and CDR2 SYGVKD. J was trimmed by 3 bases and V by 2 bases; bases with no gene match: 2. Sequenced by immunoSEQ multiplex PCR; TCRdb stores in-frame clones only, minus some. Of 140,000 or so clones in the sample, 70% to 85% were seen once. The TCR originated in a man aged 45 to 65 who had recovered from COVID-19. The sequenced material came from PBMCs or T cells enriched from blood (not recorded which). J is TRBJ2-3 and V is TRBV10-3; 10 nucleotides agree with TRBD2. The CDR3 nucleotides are TGTGCCATCAGTGAGGGTAGCGGGAGGACAGATACGCAGTATTTT. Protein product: CAISEGSGRTDTQYF.